A selection of T cell receptor beta chains follows, all from one sample in a study of blood T cell repertoires in COVID-19. The repertoire was sequenced with immunoSEQ multiplex PCR; TCRdb's copy has only in-frame clones and lacks some. This sample has about 170,000 clones, with around four fifths found just once. The sample consisted of peripheral blood. Source of these receptors: a woman at least 80 years old with COVID-19, enrolled during active disease. CDR3s include the opening cysteine and the closing phenylalanine or tryptophan. Each record gives: J gene, clone size, V gene, D gene, CDR3 protein, CDR3 DNA. A D gene is named only where the DNA matches it firmly. Size values are once, few and many counts, or a class for expanded clones, and some rows have none.

TRBJ2-5 | NA | TRBV7-2 | NA | CASSFEWAYQETQYF | TGTGCCAGCAGCTTTGAATGGGCGTACCAAGAGACCCAGTACTTC
TRBJ1-1 | NA | TRBV6-5 | NA | CASSYRITDTEAFF | TGTGCCAGCAGTTACAGAATAACGGACACTGAAGCTTTCTTT
TRBJ1-2 | once | TRBV5-1 | NA | CASSPGGYGYTF | TGCGCCAGCAGCCCGGGAGGCTATGGCTACACCTTC
TRBJ1-2 | NA | TRBV3-1/TRBV3-2 | TRBD1 | CASSQAYGTGARPNYGYTF | TGTGCCAGCAGCCAAGCGTACGGGACAGGAGCACGACCTAACTATGGCTACACCTTC
TRBJ2-6 | NA | TRBV28 | TRBD1 | CASSSRQGAGANVLTF | TGTGCCAGCAGTTCAAGACAGGGGGCTGGGGCCAACGTCCTGACTTTC
TRBJ1-3 | NA | TRBV3-1/TRBV3-2 | NA | CASSPSYHTAGNTIYF | TGTGCCAGCAGCCCATCCTACCATACAGCCGGAAACACCATATATTTT
TRBJ2-2 | NA | TRBV24-1 | NA | CATSVWGEHTGELFF | TGTGCCACCAGTGTATGGGGAGAGCACACCGGGGAGCTGTTTTTT
TRBJ2-4 | NA | TRBV11-2 | NA | CASSLELQGLAKNIQYF | TGTGCCAGCAGCTTAGAGCTACAGGGTCTAGCCAAAAACATTCAGTACTTC
TRBJ1-2 | NA | TRBV18 | NA | CASSPNLEGSGYGYTF | TGTGCCAGCTCACCCAACCTCGAGGGATCAGGCTATGGCTACACCTTC
TRBJ2-3 | NA | TRBV6-1 | TRBD2 | CASSERLAGDSTDTQYF | TGTGCCAGCAGTGAAAGGTTGGCGGGGGATTCTACAGATACGCAGTATTTT
TRBJ1-3 | NA | TRBV10-3 | TRBD1 | CAISEPVTGTVGLENTIYF | TGTGCCATCAGTGAGCCCGTTACCGGGACAGTAGGACTGGAAAACACCATATATTTT
TRBJ1-5 | few | TRBV19 | NA | CASSIVGHANQPQHF | TGTGCCAGTAGTATAGTGGGACATGCCAATCAGCCCCAGCATTTT
TRBJ2-2 | NA | TRBV9 | TRBD1 | CASSPRTTGAAAGELFF | TGTGCCAGCAGCCCTCGGACCACAGGGGCCGCTGCCGGGGAGCTGTTTTTT
TRBJ2-3 | NA | TRBV20-1 | TRBD2 | CSASSGSSTDTQYF | TGCAGTGCTAGTAGCGGGAGTAGCACAGATACGCAGTATTTT
TRBJ1-1 | NA | TRBV9 | NA | CASSAVAGTEAFF | TGTGCCAGCAGCGCGGTAGCGGGGACTGAAGCTTTCTTT
TRBJ2-7 | NA | TRBV28 | NA | CASSSDMAIEQYF | TGTGCCAGCAGTTCGGACATGGCTATAGAGCAGTACTTC
TRBJ2-1 | NA | TRBV9 | NA | CASSVAPRDNEQFF | TGTGCCAGCAGCGTAGCACCCAGGGACAATGAGCAGTTCTTC
TRBJ2-5 | NA | TRBV27 | TRBD1 | CASSQRGQETQYF | TGTGCCAGCAGTCAGAGGGGGCAGGAGACCCAGTACTTC
TRBJ1-3 | once | TRBV5-1 | TRBD1 | CASTPGGSGNTIYF | TGCGCCAGCACTCCAGGGGGTTCTGGAAACACCATATATTTT
TRBJ1-1 | NA | TRBV19 | NA | CASNRLPELPEAFF | TGTGCCAGTAATCGGCTCCCGGAACTACCTGAAGCTTTCTTT
TRBJ1-5 | few | TRBV2 | NA | CASSERGQPQHF | TGTGCCAGCAGTGAAAGGGGACAGCCCCAGCATTTT
TRBJ1-2 | NA | TRBV28 | NA | CASSPPLWVRGFNYGYTF | TGTGCCAGCAGTCCCCCTTTATGGGTCCGAGGATTTAACTATGGCTACACCTTC
TRBJ1-3 | NA | TRBV5-6 | NA | CASAPHRSSGNTIYF | TGTGCCAGCGCCCCTCACAGGAGCTCTGGAAACACCATATATTTT
TRBJ2-5 | NA | TRBV11-2 | TRBD1 | CASRGTVRGFGQETQYF | TGTGCCAGCAGGGGGACAGTAAGAGGGTTTGGCCAAGAGACCCAGTACTTC
TRBJ2-5 | NA | TRBV5-4 | TRBD2 | CASSQTSGIGQETQYF | TGTGCCAGCAGCCAAACTAGCGGGATTGGCCAAGAGACCCAGTACTTC
TRBJ1-5 | once | TRBV2 | NA | CASRGTGDQPQHF | TGTGCCAGCAGAGGGACGGGGGATCAGCCCCAGCATTTT
TRBJ1-5 | NA | TRBV4-1 | TRBD1 | CASSQVPQGLQQPQHF | TGCGCCAGCAGCCAAGTCCCACAGGGGCTTCAGCAGCCCCAGCATTTT
TRBJ2-7 | NA | TRBV5-1 | TRBD1 | CASSVTGDGYEQYF | TGCGCCAGCAGCGTGACAGGGGACGGGTACGAGCAGTACTTC
TRBJ1-1 | few | TRBV15 | NA | CATGILGHPEAFF | TGTGCCACCGGGATCTTAGGACATCCTGAAGCTTTCTTT
TRBJ2-7 | NA | TRBV28 | TRBD1 | CASHGQGVTYEQYF | TGTGCCAGCCACGGACAGGGGGTAACCTACGAGCAGTACTTC
TRBJ2-2 | NA | TRBV7-8 | NA | CASSLGPGELFF | TGTGCCAGCAGTCTGGGCCCCGGGGAGCTGTTTTTT
TRBJ2-7 | few | TRBV6-5 | TRBD1 | CASSFGTGFEQYF | TGTGCCAGCAGTTTCGGGACAGGGTTCGAGCAGTACTTC
TRBJ2-7 | NA | TRBV5-1 | NA | CASSLGRPGLLSYEQYF | TGCGCCAGCAGCCTGGGACGACCGGGACTGCTTTCCTACGAGCAGTACTTC
TRBJ1-4 | NA | TRBV19 | NA | CASSGGPGRVKLFF | TGTGCCAGTAGTGGAGGGCCTGGAAGAGTAAAACTGTTTTTT
TRBJ1-5 | NA | TRBV5-8 | TRBD1 | CASRLGQGVPPQHF | TGTGCCAGCAGGTTGGGACAGGGTGTTCCCCCCCAGCATTTT
TRBJ1-5 | NA | TRBV18 | NA | CASSPRSTVGHSNQPQHF | TGTGCCAGCTCACCAAGGAGCACGGTCGGTCATAGCAATCAGCCCCAGCATTTT
TRBJ2-5 | once | TRBV29-1 | NA | CSVERSTAGIQETQYF | TGCAGCGTAGAGCGATCTACGGCGGGGATCCAAGAGACCCAGTACTTC
TRBJ1-3 | few | TRBV9 | TRBD1 | CASSVHTGVGNTIYF | TGTGCCAGCAGCGTTCATACAGGGGTTGGAAACACCATATATTTT
TRBJ1-4 | few | TRBV3-1/TRBV3-2 | TRBD1 | CASSHLQGNEKLFF | TGTGCCAGCAGCCACCTACAGGGGAATGAAAAACTGTTTTTT
TRBJ1-2 | NA | TRBV7-2 | TRBD1 | CASSRTGYYGYTF | TGTGCCAGCAGCCGGACAGGGTACTATGGCTACACCTTC
TRBJ1-1 | NA | TRBV25-1 | NA | CASSVGGVDTEAFF | TGTGCCAGCAGTGTGGGGGGAGTGGACACTGAAGCTTTCTTT